Detailed here is one TCR beta chain. Its specificity is not known. Described treatment: approximately 11-day PBMC culture with coronavirus spike peptide pools or control peptides (ViraFEST assay). The record originates from a study of vaccination and CD4 T cells after COVID-19. The germline CDR1 and CDR2 sequences are MDHEN and SYDVKM. CDR3 length equals 12 residues. V shed 7 bases and J shed 2 bases, with 9 bases lying between them. Cultured CD4+ T-cell DNA underwent Oncomine TCR Beta short-read sequencing. TCRdb redid the calling of the PCR reads with MiXCR, one entry per CDR3 protein. The sample records tens of thousands of distinct CDR3 sequences, about 56% being singletons.

This chain uses TRBV28 with TRBJ2-7, with D perhaps matching TRBD1 (5 bases). The source is a human donor who had recovered from COVID-19. Sample: CD4+ T cells from blood, cultured in vitro. As DNA, the CDR3 is TGTGCCAGCACCGAGGACACCTACGAGCAGTACTTC. It specifies CASTEDTYEQYF.